This T cell receptor beta chain was sequenced in a study of shared clonotypes between healthy human individuals. This CDR3 spans 14 amino acids. CDR1 is GTSNPN and CDR2 is SVGIG in the germline V gene (reference sequence). Trimming shortened V by 1 base and J by 3 bases, and 10 bases separated the two germline ends. DNA input for the unsorted PBMC replicate PCRs was about 0.3 ug, 25,000 to 30,000 T cell genomes. Ten immunoSEQ deep assay plates were used to sequence the DNA of unsorted PBMCs. Produced via immunoSEQ multiplex PCR; TCRdb's table is partial and in-frame only. This table has fewer than 600,000 clones, about 85% appearing once. Study donors comprised healthy, HIV-negative adults devoid of recent acute infection or vaccination.

The chain is built from TRBV30 and TRBJ1-3, with D perhaps matching TRBD1 (6 bases). The source is a middle-aged woman in good health. Some clones in this sample may be carry-over from other donors' samples. The sample comprised PBMCs. CDR3 sequence reads: CAWSGGLGGNTIYF. The CDR3, as DNA: TGTGCCTGGAGTGGGGGGCTTGGTGGAAACACCATATATTTT.